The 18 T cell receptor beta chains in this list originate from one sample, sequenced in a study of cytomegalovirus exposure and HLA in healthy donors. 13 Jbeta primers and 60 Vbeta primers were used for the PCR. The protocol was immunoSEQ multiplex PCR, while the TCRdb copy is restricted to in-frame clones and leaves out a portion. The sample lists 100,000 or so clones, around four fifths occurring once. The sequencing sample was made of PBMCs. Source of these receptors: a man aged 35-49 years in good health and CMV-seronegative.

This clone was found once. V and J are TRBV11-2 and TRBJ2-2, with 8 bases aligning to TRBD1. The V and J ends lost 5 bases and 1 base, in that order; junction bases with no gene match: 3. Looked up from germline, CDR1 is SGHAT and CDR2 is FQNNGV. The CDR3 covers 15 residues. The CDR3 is CASSPGTGNTGELFF. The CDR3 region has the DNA TGTGCCAGCAGCCCCGGGACAGGGAACACCGGGGAGCTGTTTTTT.

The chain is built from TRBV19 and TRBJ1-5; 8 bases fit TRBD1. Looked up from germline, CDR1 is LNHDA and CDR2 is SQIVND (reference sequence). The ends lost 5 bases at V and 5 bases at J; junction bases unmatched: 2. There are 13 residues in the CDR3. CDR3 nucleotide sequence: TGTGCCAGTAGTGGGACAGGCCATCAGCCCCAGCATTTT. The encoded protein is CASSGTGHQPQHF.

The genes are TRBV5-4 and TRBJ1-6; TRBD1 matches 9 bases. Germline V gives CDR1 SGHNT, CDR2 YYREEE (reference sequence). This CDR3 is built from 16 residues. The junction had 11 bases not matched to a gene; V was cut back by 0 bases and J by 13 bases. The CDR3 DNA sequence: TGTGCCAGCAGCTTGGGCGGACAGGGGACGGATTTGCCCCTCCACTTT. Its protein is CASSLGGQGTDLPLHF.

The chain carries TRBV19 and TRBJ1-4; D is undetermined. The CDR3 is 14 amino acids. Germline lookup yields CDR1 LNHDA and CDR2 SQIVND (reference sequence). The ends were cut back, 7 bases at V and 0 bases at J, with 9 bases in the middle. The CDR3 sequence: CASTSLATNEKLFF. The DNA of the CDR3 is TGTGCCAGTACCTCACTTGCAACTAATGAAAAACTGTTTTTT. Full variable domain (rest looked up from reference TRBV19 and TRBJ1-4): DGGITQSPKYLFRKEGQNVTLSCEQNLNHDAMYWYRQDPGQGLRLIYYSQIVNDFQKGDIAEGYSVSREKKESFPLTVTSAQKNPTAFYLCASTSLATNEKLFFGSGTQLSVL.

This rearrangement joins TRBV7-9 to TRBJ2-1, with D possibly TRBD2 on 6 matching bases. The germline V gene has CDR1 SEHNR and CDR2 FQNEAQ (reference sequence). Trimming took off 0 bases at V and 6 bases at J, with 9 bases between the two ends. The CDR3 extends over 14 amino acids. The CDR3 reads CASSLAGGFNEQFF. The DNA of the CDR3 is TGTGCCAGCAGCTTAGCGGGGGGATTCAATGAGCAGTTCTTC.

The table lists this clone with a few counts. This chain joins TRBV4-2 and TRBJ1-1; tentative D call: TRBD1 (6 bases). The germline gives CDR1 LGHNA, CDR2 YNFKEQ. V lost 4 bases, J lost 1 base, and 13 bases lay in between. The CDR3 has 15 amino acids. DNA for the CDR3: TGTGCCAGCAGCCCTTTACAGGGAGCGAACACTGAAGCTTTCTTT. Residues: CASSPLQGANTEAFF.

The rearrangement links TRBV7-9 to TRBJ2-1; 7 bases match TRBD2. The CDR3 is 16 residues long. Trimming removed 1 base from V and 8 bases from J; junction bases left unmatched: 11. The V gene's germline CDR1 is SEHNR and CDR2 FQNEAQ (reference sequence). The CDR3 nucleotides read TGTGCCAGCAGCTTAGGAGCGGGGAATCTTCAAGATGAGCAGTTCTTC. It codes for CASSLGAGNLQDEQFF.

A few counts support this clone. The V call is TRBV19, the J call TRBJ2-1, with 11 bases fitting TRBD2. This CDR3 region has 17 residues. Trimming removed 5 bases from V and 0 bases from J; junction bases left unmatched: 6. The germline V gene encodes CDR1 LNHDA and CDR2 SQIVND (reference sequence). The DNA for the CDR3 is TGTGCCAGTAGTTCCGTTAGCGGGGGGGCCTCCTACAATGAGCAGTTCTTC. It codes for CASSSVSGGASYNEQFF.

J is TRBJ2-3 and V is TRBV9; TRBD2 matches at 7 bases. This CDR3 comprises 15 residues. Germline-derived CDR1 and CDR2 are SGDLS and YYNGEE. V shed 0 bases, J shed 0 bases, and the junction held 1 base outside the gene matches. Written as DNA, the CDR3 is TGTGCCAGCAGCGTAGAAGCGGGGAGCACAGATACGCAGTATTTT. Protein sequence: CASSVEAGSTDTQYF.

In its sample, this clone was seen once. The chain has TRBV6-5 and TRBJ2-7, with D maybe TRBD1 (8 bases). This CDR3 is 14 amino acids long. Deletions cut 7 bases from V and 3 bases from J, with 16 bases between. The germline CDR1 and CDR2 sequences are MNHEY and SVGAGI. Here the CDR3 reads CASNGQGGLYEQYF. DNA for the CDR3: TGTGCCAGCAACGGACAGGGAGGGCTCTACGAGCAGTACTTC.

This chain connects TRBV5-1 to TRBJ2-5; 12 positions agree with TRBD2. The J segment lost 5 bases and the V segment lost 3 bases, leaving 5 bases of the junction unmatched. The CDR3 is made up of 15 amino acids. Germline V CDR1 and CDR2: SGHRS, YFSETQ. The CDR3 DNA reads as TGCGCCAGCAGCTCCCAGGGGACTAGCGGGGAGACCCAGTACTTC. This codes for CASSSQGTSGETQYF.

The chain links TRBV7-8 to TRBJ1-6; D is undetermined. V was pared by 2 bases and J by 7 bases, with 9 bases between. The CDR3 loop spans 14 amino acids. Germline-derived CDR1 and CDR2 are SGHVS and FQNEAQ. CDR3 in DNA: TGTGCCAGCAGCTTACAAGGAGGGAATTCACCCCTCCACTTT. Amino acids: CASSLQGGNSPLHF.

This CDR3 is CASSLPRGEQYF. CDR3 DNA sequence: TGTGCCAGCAGCTTACCCCGGGGCGAGCAGTACTTC. This chain uses TRBV7-9 with TRBJ2-7, with D tentatively TRBD2 (5 bases). V shed 2 bases and J shed 6 bases, with 8 bases lying between them. In germline, CDR1 is SEHNR, CDR2 FQNEAQ (reference sequence). The CDR3 consists of 12 residues.

The CDR3: CASSSDRGPKISYEQYF. The CDR3 coding sequence is TGTGCCAGCAGCTCGGACAGGGGGCCTAAGATATCCTACGAGCAGTACTTC. The rearrangement links TRBV7-6 to TRBJ2-7; 11 bases agree with TRBD1. The V gene end was trimmed by 4 bases and the J gene end by 1 base; junction bases not matched to a gene: 9. The CDR3 runs to 17 residues. The germline CDR1 and CDR2 sequences are SGHVS and FNYEAQ.

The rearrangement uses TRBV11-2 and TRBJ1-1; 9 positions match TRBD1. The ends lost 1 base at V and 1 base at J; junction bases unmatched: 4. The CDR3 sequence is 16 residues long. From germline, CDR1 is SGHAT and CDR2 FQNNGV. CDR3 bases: TGTGCCAGCAGCTTAGGAGTGGGACAGGGGAACACTGAAGCTTTCTTT. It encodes CASSLGVGQGNTEAFF.

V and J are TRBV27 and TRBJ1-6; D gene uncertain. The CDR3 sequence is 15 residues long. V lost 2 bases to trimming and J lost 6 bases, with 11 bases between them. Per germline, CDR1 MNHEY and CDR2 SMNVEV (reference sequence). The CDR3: CASSLDWQVNSPLHF. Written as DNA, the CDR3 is TGTGCCAGCAGTTTAGATTGGCAAGTTAATTCACCCCTCCACTTT.

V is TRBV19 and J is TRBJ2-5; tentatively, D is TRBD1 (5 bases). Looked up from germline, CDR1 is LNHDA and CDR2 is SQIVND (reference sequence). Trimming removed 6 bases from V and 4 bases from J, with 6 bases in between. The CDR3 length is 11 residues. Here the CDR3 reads CASRQGETQYF. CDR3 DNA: TGTGCCAGTAGGCAGGGAGAGACCCAGTACTTC.

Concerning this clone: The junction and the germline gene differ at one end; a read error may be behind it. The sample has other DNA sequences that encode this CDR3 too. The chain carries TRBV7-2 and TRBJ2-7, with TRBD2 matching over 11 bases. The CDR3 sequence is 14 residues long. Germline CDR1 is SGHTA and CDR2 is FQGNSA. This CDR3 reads CASSLAGGSYEQYF. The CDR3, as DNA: TGTGCCAGCAGCCTAGCGGGGGGCTCCTACGAGCAGTACTTC. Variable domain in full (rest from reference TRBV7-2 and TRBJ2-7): GAGVSQSPSNKVTEKGKDVELRCDPISGHTALYWYRQSLGQGLEFLIYFQGNSAPDKSGLPSDRFSAERTGGSVSTLTIQRTQQEDSAVYLCASSLAGGSYEQYFGPGTRLTVT.